This TCR beta chain was identified during a study of T cells in Graves' hyperthyroidism and ophthalmopathy. This clonotype was seen many times. Researchers amplified the TCR beta CDR3 regions from RNA transcripts. The HTBI primer set drove a first-round RT-PCR of the TCR CDR3. TCRdb itself ran the multiplex PCR reads through MiXCR, one entry per CDR3 protein. The table has approximately 600,000 distinct CDR3 sequences, approximately 15% seen once. Germline loops: CDR1 MDHEN, CDR2 SYDVKM. The CDR3 has 12 amino acids. Trimming took 6 bases from V and 5 from J, leaving 11 bases between them. Diagnosis rested on symptoms, serum thyroxine and TRAb, thyroid ultrasound, and orbital computed tomography.

The clonotype originates from a woman aged 25 to 45 with Graves' hyperthyroidism that later progressed to Graves' ophthalmopathy. The V gene is TRBV28, the J gene TRBJ2-7; D not resolved. The sequenced sample consisted of blood. CDR3 region: CASSPRRNEQYF. CDR3 coding DNA: TGTGCCAGCAGCCCCCGGCGGAACGAGCAGTACTTC.